The 29 T cell receptor beta chains reported below all come from one sample, sequenced in a study of blood T cell repertoires in COVID-19. Libraries were prepared by immunoSEQ multiplex PCR; TCRdb keeps only in-frame clonotypes and omits some of them. The sample lists tens of thousands of clones, over 70% seen once, with 6.3% in the top ten. Sequencing was carried out using peripheral blood. The receptors originated from a human donor in a cohort sampled during active COVID-19.

The chain has TRBV6-5 and TRBJ2-1; D gene uncertain. The CDR3 is made up of 14 amino acids. Between the trimmed V and J ends, which lost 8 bases and 1 base, there was a span of 12 bases. Germline-derived CDR1 and CDR2 are MNHEY and SVGAGI. The CDR3 protein is CASLVRQSYNEQFF. DNA for the CDR3: TGTGCCAGCCTGGTCAGGCAGTCCTACAATGAGCAGTTCTTC.

This chain joins TRBV7-2 and TRBJ1-1; D is possibly TRBD1 (6 bases). Germline values: CDR1 SGHTA, CDR2 FQGNSA. The CDR3 covers 13 residues. V lost 3 bases, J lost 4 bases, and 9 bases lay in between. CDR3 nucleotides: TGTGCCAGCAGCTTTAGGGGGGGCACTGAAGCTTTCTTT. This translates into CASSFRGGTEAFF.

The gene calls are TRBV4-1 and TRBJ2-2, with 7 bases lining up with TRBD2. The CDR3 has 18 amino acids. Per germline, CDR1 MGHRA and CDR2 YSYEKL. The V and J ends lost 4 bases and 0 bases, in that order; junction bases with no gene match: 11. This chain's CDR3 is CASSLEGLAEANTGELFF. In nucleotides, the CDR3 is TGCGCCAGCAGCCTGGAGGGGCTAGCGGAAGCGAACACCGGGGAGCTGTTTTTT.

This chain joins TRBV19 and TRBJ1-4; 8 bases are shared with TRBD1. The ends lost 4 bases at V and 8 bases at J; junction bases unmatched: 6. Germline V gene lookup returns CDR1 LNHDA and CDR2 SQIVND (reference sequence). The CDR3 sequence is 14 residues long. CDR3 region: CASSRDRTVEKLFF. The DNA for the CDR3 is TGTGCCAGTAGTAGGGACAGGACCGTCGAAAAACTGTTTTTT.

V usage is TRBV5-6 and J usage is TRBJ1-3, with 8 bases lining up with TRBD1. The CDR3 runs to 16 residues. In germline, CDR1 is SGHDT, CDR2 YYEEEE. Trimming took 4 bases from V and 4 from J; bases not matched to a gene: 10. As DNA, the CDR3 is TGTGCCAGCAGCGCCTGGACAGGGCGGGGAGGAAACACCATATATTTT. The encoded protein is CASSAWTGRGGNTIYF.

V gene TRBV5-1 combines with J gene TRBJ2-7; 7 nucleotides align to TRBD2. The CDR3 totals 16 residues. Per germline, CDR1 SGHRS and CDR2 YFSETQ. The junction had 13 bases not matched to a gene; V was cut back by 4 bases and J by 3 bases. The CDR3 loop reads CASSLGAGPDFYEQYF. In nucleotides, the CDR3 is TGCGCCAGCAGCCTGGGAGCGGGGCCTGATTTCTACGAGCAGTACTTC.

The chain is built from TRBV6-5 and TRBJ1-1; D unclear. Trimming pared 7 bases from V and 4 bases from J, leaving 13 bases between. The CDR3 loop spans 13 amino acids. Per germline, CDR1 MNHEY and CDR2 SVGAGI. CDR3 amino acids: CASIWSSSTEAFF. The CDR3, as DNA: TGTGCCAGCATCTGGTCCTCGAGCACTGAAGCTTTCTTT.

This chain connects TRBV7-3 to TRBJ2-7; D is perhaps TRBD1 (5 bases). The CDR3 is 15 residues long. Trimming stripped 5 bases from V and 3 bases from J, with 17 bases between. The V gene's germline CDR1 is SGHTA and CDR2 FQGTGA. The CDR3 here is CASSAPTAQGYEQYF. CDR3 nucleotide sequence: TGTGCCAGCAGCGCCCCGACAGCCCAAGGCTACGAGCAGTACTTC.

This chain connects TRBV14 to TRBJ2-7; a possible D gene is TRBD1 (5 bases). V was trimmed by 1 base and J by 3 bases, leaving 22 bases between them. The CDR3 totals 18 residues. Germline values: CDR1 SGHDN, CDR2 FVKESK. The CDR3 loop is CASSQGVGQGGVIYEQYF. DNA for the CDR3: TGTGCCAGCAGCCAAGGAGTTGGGCAGGGTGGTGTGATCTACGAGCAGTACTTC.

This chain connects TRBV9 to TRBJ2-1, with D perhaps TRBD1 (6 bases). V lost 3 bases and J 0 bases, leaving 10 bases between the germline ends. The CDR3 runs 15 residues. Germline V gives CDR1 SGDLS, CDR2 YYNGEE. CDR3 DNA: TGTGCCAGCAGCGCCGAGGGGGACTCCTACAATGAGCAGTTCTTC. It translates to CASSAEGDSYNEQFF.

The V gene is TRBV7-6, the J gene TRBJ1-3; unclear D gene. V was cut by 1 base and J by 0 bases, with 10 bases left in between. Germline-derived CDR1 and CDR2 are SGHVS and FNYEAQ. The CDR3 extends over 16 amino acids. DNA for the CDR3: TGTGCCAGCAGCTTAGAGGGCGGGAGCTCTGGAAACACCATATATTTT. Translating gives CASSLEGGSSGNTIYF.

This chain uses TRBV2 with TRBJ2-7; D is perhaps TRBD1 (6 bases). Germline V CDR1 and CDR2: SNHLY, FYNNEI. The CDR3 is made up of 15 amino acids. Between the trimmed V and J ends, which lost 9 bases and 2 bases, there was a span of 20 bases. CDR3 sequence: CASLTEGTQTYEQYF. CDR3 nucleotides: TGTGCCAGTCTCACGGAAGGGACACAAACCTACGAGCAGTACTTC.

The CDR3 DNA sequence: TGTGCCAGCAGCCCGAGACGACAGGGGAGCTCCTATAATTCACCCCTCCACTTT. It encodes CASSPRRQGSSYNSPLHF. The chain uses TRBV3-1 (or the pseudogene TRBV3-2) and TRBJ1-6; 8 bases align to TRBD1. This CDR3 has 18 amino acids. With 4 bases clipped from V and 0 bases from J, the junction kept 8 bases outside the gene matches. From germline, CDR1 is LGHDT and CDR2 YNNKEL (reference sequence).

A note on this clone: This CDR3 is also generated by other DNA sequences in the sample. This chain joins TRBV5-1 and TRBJ2-7; the match to TRBD2 covers 11 bases. The CDR3 consists of 15 residues. CDR1 is SGHRS, CDR2 YFSETQ, per germline. V gave up 0 bases and J gave up 2 bases; unmatched junction bases: 1. The CDR3 reads CASSLGLAGTYEQYF. The DNA for the CDR3 is TGCGCCAGCAGCTTGGGACTAGCGGGAACCTACGAGCAGTACTTC.

The chain combines TRBV12-5 with TRBJ2-2, with no clear D. The CDR3 is 12 residues long. Germline V lookup: CDR1 LGHNT, CDR2 FRNRAP. V gave up 3 bases and J gave up 7 bases, with 6 bases separating them. The CDR3 loop reads CASGFESGELFF. CDR3 bases: TGTGCTAGTGGTTTTGAGAGCGGGGAGCTGTTTTTT.

Only a few counts were recorded for this clone. The chain couples TRBV2 to TRBJ1-5; tentative D call: TRBD1 (5 bases). This CDR3 comprises 14 residues. With 4 bases removed from V and 2 bases from J, the gap between germline ends came to 9 bases. CDR1 is SNHLY and CDR2 is FYNNEI in the germline V gene. CDR3 coding DNA: TGTGCCAGCAGTGGGACATTTGGCAATCAGCCCCAGCATTTT. Its protein product is CASSGTFGNQPQHF.

The gene calls are TRBV9 and TRBJ2-1; maybe TRBD1 (6 bases). CDR3 length equals 15 residues. Trimming pared 0 bases from V and 7 bases from J, leaving 14 bases between. Germline lookup yields CDR1 SGDLS and CDR2 YYNGEE. The CDR3 reads CASSVALAGENEQFF. CDR3 coding DNA: TGTGCCAGCAGCGTAGCTCTGGCAGGGGAGAATGAGCAGTTCTTC.

The CDR3 sequence: CASSRNEWAYTF. CDR3 bases: TGTGCCAGCAGTAGAAACGAGTGGGCGTACACCTTC. The chain joins TRBV6-5 to TRBJ1-2; D unresolved. Germline-derived CDR1 and CDR2 are MNHEY and SVGAGI. The V end lost 5 bases, the J end lost 11 bases, and 15 bases lay between the germline ends. The CDR3 loop spans 12 amino acids.

This clone is a singleton in its sample. The genes are TRBV5-1 and TRBJ2-7, with D possibly being TRBD1 (6 bases). The germline gives CDR1 SGHRS, CDR2 YFSETQ. Trimming pared 0 bases from V and 3 bases from J, leaving 13 bases between. The CDR3 spans 15 residues. The CDR3, as DNA: TGCGCCAGCAGCTTGGGAGGGGGACATAGCTACGAGCAGTACTTC. This sequence encodes CASSLGGGHSYEQYF.

The V and J genes are TRBV15 and TRBJ2-7; TRBD2 agrees at 7 bases. Trimming took 3 bases from V and 0 from J; bases not matched to a gene: 8. The CDR3 extends over 16 amino acids. Germline-derived CDR1 and CDR2 are LNHNV and YYDKDF (reference sequence). CDR3: CATSRGVSGYSYEQYF. Written as DNA, the CDR3 is TGTGCCACCAGCAGGGGAGTTAGCGGGTACTCCTACGAGCAGTACTTC.

The chain is built from TRBV5-4 and TRBJ1-4; 10 bases agree with TRBD1. J lost 8 bases, V lost 4 bases, and 8 bases had no gene match. Germline assignment: CDR1 SGHNT and CDR2 YYREEE (reference sequence). The CDR3 is 15 amino acids. CDR3 coding DNA: TGTGCCAGCAGCGTAGACAGGGGGCTCGAAGAAAAACTGTTTTTT. Its protein product is CASSVDRGLEEKLFF.

This clone has only one observation. The chain recombines TRBV30 with TRBJ2-4; 14 bases map to TRBD2. Per germline, CDR1 GTSNPN and CDR2 SVGIG (reference sequence). The CDR3 consists of 17 residues. J lost 3 bases, V lost 1 base, and 5 bases had no gene match. The CDR3: CAWSGLAGGPSKNIQYF. The CDR3 DNA reads as TGTGCCTGGAGTGGACTAGCGGGGGGGCCAAGCAAAAACATTCAGTACTTC.

This clone showed up just a few times. The V call is TRBV6-5, the J call TRBJ2-7, with 9 bases fitting TRBD2. The V segment lost 8 bases and the J segment 2 bases; nucleotides outside the gene matches: 7. The CDR3 spans 14 residues. Germline V gene data show CDR1 as MNHEY and CDR2 as SVGAGI. DNA for the CDR3: TGTGCCAGCGCGCGGAGCGGGGGGCCCTACGAGCAGTACTTC. It codes for CASARSGGPYEQYF.

This clone was seen only a few times. This chain uses TRBV5-1 with TRBJ1-4, with 9 positions matching TRBD1. Per the germline V gene, CDR1 is SGHRS and CDR2 is YFSETQ. The CDR3 contains 14 residues. V trimming: 5 bases; J trimming: 6 bases; junction bases outside the gene matches: 5. CDR3 sequence (DNA): TGCGCCAGCAGGGCCGGGACAGGGTATGAAAAACTGTTTTTT. Translating gives CASRAGTGYEKLFF.

Only a few counts were recorded for this clone. Here the CDR3 DNA reads TGCGCCAGCAGCTTGGACGCCAGTCGCACCTACGAGCAGTACTTC. Protein: CASSLDASRTYEQYF. The chain uses TRBV5-1 and TRBJ2-7; D call uncertain. The CDR3 runs 15 residues. Between the trimmed V and J ends, which lost 0 bases and 2 bases, there was a span of 12 bases. CDR1 and CDR2 from the germline V gene are SGHRS and YFSETQ.

The gene calls are TRBV2 and TRBJ1-2; no reliable D call. CDR1 is SNHLY, CDR2 FYNNEI, per germline. V was cut by 1 base and J by 8 bases, with 17 bases left in between. This CDR3 spans 15 amino acids. CDR3 residues: CASSEGGRTIWGYTF. CDR3 nucleotides: TGTGCCAGCAGTGAAGGCGGGCGGACGATATGGGGCTACACCTTC. The full variable domain, its missing parts supplied by reference TRBV2 and TRBJ1-2, is EPEVTQTPSHQVTQMGQEVILRCVPISNHLYFYWYRQILGQKVEFLVSFYNNEISEKSEIFDDQFSVERPDGSNFTLKIRSTKLEDSAMYFCASSEGGRTIWGYTFGSGTRLTVV.

V gene TRBV5-1 combines with J gene TRBJ1-1; possibly TRBD1 for D (6 bases). Trimming pared 2 bases from V and 1 base from J, leaving 12 bases between. Germline V CDR1 and CDR2: SGHRS, YFSETQ. There are 15 residues in the CDR3. CDR3 residues: CASSLSGQTNTEAFF. The DNA for the CDR3 is TGCGCCAGCAGCTTATCCGGACAGACGAACACTGAAGCTTTCTTT.

This chain joins TRBV7-2 and TRBJ1-1, with TRBD1 matching over 7 bases. V shed 5 bases and J 4 bases; nucleotides not matched to a gene: 10. This CDR3 comprises 15 residues. Germline CDR1 SGHTA, CDR2 FQGNSA. The CDR3 DNA reads as TGTGCCAGCAGCCCCCTATTACAGGGGCGCACTGAAGCTTTCTTT. It specifies CASSPLLQGRTEAFF.

The rearrangement uses TRBV29-1 and TRBJ2-5; 9 bases match TRBD1. The CDR3 has 14 residues. Germline trimming cut 4 bases from V and 0 bases from J; bases unmatched to any gene: 3. The germline V gene has CDR1 SQVTM and CDR2 ANQGSEA. CDR3 in DNA: TGCAGCGTTGGGGGGACAGGGAACCAAGAGACCCAGTACTTC. This sequence encodes CSVGGTGNQETQYF.